One and the same sample provided the 29 T cell receptor beta chains below, sequenced in a study of shared clonotypes between healthy human individuals. The data were produced by immunoSEQ multiplex PCR, yet TCRdb's version contains in-frame clones alone and is incomplete. The sample holds about 520,000 clones, about 72% seen once. The sample comprised PBMCs. The receptors stem from a woman aged 40-49 years in good health. Some clones in this sample may be carry-over from other donors' samples.

This chain connects TRBV7-9 to TRBJ1-3; TRBD1 aligns across 8 bases. Germline trimming cut 10 bases from V and 0 bases from J; bases unmatched to any gene: 20. The CDR3 sequence is 19 residues long. Germline V CDR1 and CDR2: SEHNR, FQNEAQ (reference sequence). The chain's CDR3 is CATQGSTGATGGSGNTIYF. The DNA of the CDR3 is TGTGCCACCCAAGGGTCGACAGGGGCGACAGGTGGCTCTGGAAACACCATATATTTT.

The sample holds many counts of this clone. The V gene is TRBV7-8, the J gene TRBJ1-4; D is unresolved. Per germline, CDR1 SGHVS and CDR2 FQNEAQ. The CDR3 totals 13 residues. Trimming took off 6 bases at V and 4 bases at J, with 9 bases between the two ends. In DNA, the CDR3 is TGTGCCAGCAGGGGTGCTCGTAATGAAAAACTGTTTTTT. Amino acids: CASRGARNEKLFF. The whole variable domain, filled in from reference TRBV7-8 and TRBJ1-4, reads GAGVSQSPRYKVAKRGQDVALRCDPISGHVSLFWYQQALGQGPEFLTYFQNEAQLDKSGLPSDRFFAERPEGSVSTLKIQRTQQEDSAVYLCASRGARNEKLFFGSGTQLSVL.

This chain links TRBV4-1 with TRBJ2-3; no definite D call. The V and J ends lost 2 bases and 9 bases respectively, with 15 bases between them. The CDR3 spans 14 residues. CDR1 is MGHRA and CDR2 is YSYEKL in the germline V gene. The DNA of the CDR3 is TGCGCCAGCAGCCAACCCACAAAATTTGGGACGCAGTATTTT. Amino acids: CASSQPTKFGTQYF.

The chain couples TRBV12-5 to TRBJ2-2, with 14 bases fitting TRBD2. The CDR3 is 18 residues long. Germline trimming cut 6 bases from V and 3 bases from J; bases unmatched to any gene: 9. Germline V gene data show CDR1 as LGHNT and CDR2 as FRNRAP. Here the CDR3 reads CASGSTSGRVWDTGELFF. Written as DNA, the CDR3 is TGTGCTAGTGGCTCGACTAGCGGGAGGGTGTGGGACACCGGGGAGCTGTTTTTT.

This chain links TRBV30 with TRBJ1-5, with 9 bases fitting TRBD1. Losses at the gene ends were 3 bases for V and 2 bases for J; bases not matched to a gene: 8. Per germline, CDR1 GTSNPN and CDR2 SVGIG (reference sequence). The CDR3 length is 16 residues. The CDR3 DNA reads as TGTGCCTGGAGAGCAACAGGGGGCGGGGGCAATCAGCCCCAGCATTTT. Translating it yields CAWRATGGGGNQPQHF.

The chain links TRBV11-2 to TRBJ2-2; D is perhaps TRBD2 (6 bases). The germline CDR1 and CDR2 sequences are SGHAT and FQNNGV. This CDR3 comprises 15 residues. Trimming left V 2 bases short and J 4 bases short, with 11 bases between. The CDR3 region is CASSLLAGGTGELFF. The CDR3 region has the DNA TGTGCCAGCAGCTTATTGGCCGGGGGCACCGGGGAGCTGTTTTTT.

J is TRBJ1-5 and V is TRBV10-3; 10 positions agree with TRBD1. Germline V gene data show CDR1 as ENHRY and CDR2 as SYGVKD. This CDR3 comprises 16 residues. The junction had 15 bases not matched to a gene; V was cut back by 10 bases and J by 6 bases. The CDR3 region is CATGTAGTGESQPQHF. The CDR3 coding sequence is TGTGCCACCGGCACGGCGGGGACAGGGGAATCTCAGCCCCAGCATTTT.

The CDR3 nucleotides read TGTGCCAGCAGCTTGGTATCCGGGCAAGAGACCCAGTACTTC. Residues: CASSLVSGQETQYF. The rearrangement links TRBV5-4 to TRBJ2-5; D is unclear. The CDR3 covers 14 residues. Between the trimmed V and J ends, which lost 0 bases and 2 bases, there was a span of 8 bases. Germline V gene sequence: CDR1 SGHNT, CDR2 YYREEE (reference sequence).

DNA for the CDR3: TGCGCCAGCAGCTTGGCCGGGACTAGTGGGGATGAGCAGTTCTTC. Translated: CASSLAGTSGDEQFF. This rearrangement joins TRBV5-1 to TRBJ2-1, with TRBD2 identical over 8 bases. The length of the CDR3 is 15 residues. V lost 0 bases to trimming and J lost 8 bases; unmatched junction nucleotides: 7. The germline V gene encodes CDR1 SGHRS and CDR2 YFSETQ.

The chain has TRBV30 and TRBJ2-7, with D perhaps TRBD1 or TRBD2 (5 bases each). From germline, CDR1 is GTSNPN and CDR2 SVGIG (reference sequence). The CDR3 extends over 14 amino acids. The V end was cut by 2 bases, the J end by 0 bases, with 11 bases between. In DNA form, the CDR3 reads TGTGCCTGGAGTATTGGGGACCTCTCCTACGAGCAGTACTTC. It encodes CAWSIGDLSYEQYF.

The gene calls are TRBV30 and TRBJ2-2; D might be TRBD2 (5 bases). Trimming took 3 bases from V and 0 from J, leaving 8 bases between them. In germline, CDR1 is GTSNPN, CDR2 SVGIG (reference sequence). This CDR3 has 14 residues. CDR3 amino acids: CAWRPAANTGELFF. Written as DNA, the CDR3 is TGTGCCTGGAGACCAGCGGCGAACACCGGGGAGCTGTTTTTT.

The rearrangement links TRBV29-1 to TRBJ2-5; D not resolved. V was clipped by 6 bases and J by 12 bases, with 23 bases between them. The CDR3 loop spans 13 amino acids. Germline values: CDR1 SQVTM, CDR2 ANQGSEA. The CDR3 bases are TGCAGCGTCCAAGTTGGCTACGAGACACCAAAGTACTTC. It encodes CSVQVGYETPKYF.

The chain carries TRBV29-1 and TRBJ2-2; the match to TRBD2 covers 9 bases. Per germline, CDR1 SQVTM and CDR2 ANQGSEA. V dropped 7 bases and J dropped 0; count of bases not matched to a gene: 0. The CDR3 spans 13 residues. CDR3 protein: CSASGTNTGELFF. DNA for the CDR3: TGCAGCGCTAGCGGGACGAACACCGGGGAGCTGTTTTTT.

This chain joins TRBV28 and TRBJ2-7; D is undetermined. The CDR3 spans 13 residues. Germline V gene data show CDR1 as MDHEN and CDR2 as SYDVKM. V lost 7 bases, J lost 0 bases, and 10 bases lay in between. The CDR3: CASNTRSSYEQYF. The CDR3 DNA follows: TGTGCCAGCAACACGCGGAGCTCCTACGAGCAGTACTTC.

Concerning this clone: This specimen includes other DNA sequences encoding the same CDR3. V usage is TRBV18 and J usage is TRBJ2-5, with 9 bases that match TRBD1. After removal of 6 bases from V and 5 bases from J, the junction contained 7 bases not matched to a gene. The germline V gene has CDR1 KGHSH and CDR2 LQKENI. This CDR3 contains 14 residues. CDR3 amino acids: CASSPGQGGETQYF. For the CDR3, the DNA is TGTGCCAGCTCCCCGGGACAGGGAGGCGAGACCCAGTACTTC.

The chain links TRBV4-2 to TRBJ1-4; D call uncertain. V was cut by 0 bases and J by 7 bases, with 18 bases left in between. Germline lookup yields CDR1 LGHNA and CDR2 YNFKEQ. The CDR3 has 17 amino acids. Here the CDR3 DNA reads TGTGCCAGCAGCCAAGATCTTTTCGGCGATAATCGTGAAAAACTGTTTTTT. This codes for CASSQDLFGDNREKLFF.

Here the CDR3 reads CASSPRQVGAFF. CDR3 sequence (DNA): TGTGCCAGCAGCCCCCGCCAGGTTGGAGCTTTCTTT. This chain connects TRBV11-2 to TRBJ1-1, with D hard to call. CDR1 is SGHAT, CDR2 FQNNGV, per germline. V was shortened by 5 bases and J by 10 bases, with 14 bases between the two germline ends. The CDR3 is 12 residues long.

This clone was seen only a few times. At the DNA level, this CDR3 is encoded by other sequences in the same sample as well. The V gene is TRBV7-2, the J gene TRBJ1-5, with 7 bases matching TRBD1. The length of the CDR3 is 14 residues. Germline V gene data show CDR1 as SGHTA and CDR2 as FQGNSA. The V segment lost 6 bases and the J segment 3 bases; nucleotides outside the gene matches: 5. The CDR3 reads CASSRDRNNQPQHF. Here the CDR3 DNA reads TGTGCCAGCAGTCGGGACAGAAACAATCAGCCCCAGCATTTT.

To note about this clone: At one boundary the junction diverges from the germline segment, which might be a read error. The V call is TRBV30, the J call TRBJ1-3; no reliable D call. The germline gives CDR1 GTSNPN, CDR2 SVGIG (reference sequence). This CDR3 has 14 amino acids. CDR3 sequence: CAWSSVSPGNTICF. The DNA for the CDR3 is TGTGCCTGGAGTTCCGTTTCCCCCGGAAACACCATATGTTTT.

The chain couples TRBV7-3 to TRBJ2-1; D remains ambiguous. The CDR3 length is 15 residues. The germline gives CDR1 SGHTA, CDR2 FQGTGA. With 1 base removed from V and 0 bases from J, the gap between germline ends came to 7 bases. The CDR3 sequence: CASSLKPDSYNEQFF. CDR3 DNA: TGTGCCAGCAGCTTAAAGCCAGACTCCTACAATGAGCAGTTCTTC.

This clone came up a few times. V usage is TRBV2 and J usage is TRBJ2-7, with D perhaps matching TRBD1 or TRBD2 (5 bases each). In germline, CDR1 is SNHLY, CDR2 FYNNEI. This CDR3 is built from 12 residues. Deletions cut 6 bases from V and 6 bases from J, with 12 bases between. The CDR3 region is CASSRGLGEQYF. The CDR3 coding sequence is TGTGCCAGCAGCCGGGGCCTGGGCGAGCAGTACTTC.

The chain employs TRBV6-5 and TRBJ1-1; no firm D call. V was cut by 7 bases and J by 4 bases, with 16 bases left in between. This CDR3 has 14 residues. Germline CDR1 MNHEY, CDR2 SVGAGI. DNA for the CDR3: TGTGCCAGCATAGCACGTGGGGTAGGCACTGAAGCTTTCTTT. Its protein product is CASIARGVGTEAFF.

CDR3 bases: TGCAGTGCCCTCGGACAGAGCTCCTACGAGCAGTACTTC. It is translated as CSALGQSSYEQYF. This sequence joins TRBV29-1 and TRBJ2-7, with a tentative D call TRBD1 (6 bases). The CDR3 runs to 13 residues. Germline CDR1 is SQVTM and CDR2 is ANQGSEA.

This chain links TRBV6-1 with TRBJ2-4, with TRBD1 identical over 8 bases. V lost 4 bases and J lost 9; bases outside the gene matches: 5. From germline, CDR1 is MNHNS and CDR2 SASEGT. The CDR3 contains 13 residues. CDR3: CASSGGQGVIQYF. The CDR3 DNA reads TGTGCCAGCAGTGGAGGACAGGGAGTCATTCAGTACTTC.

The V call is TRBV7-8, the J call TRBJ2-7; perhaps D is TRBD1 or TRBD2 (5 bases each). The germline V and J ends were trimmed by 2 bases and 3 bases, with 11 bases remaining between them. The CDR3 runs to 14 residues. Per germline, CDR1 SGHVS and CDR2 FQNEAQ. CDR3 DNA sequence: TGTGCCAGCAGCTTAACCGGGACGGGCTACGAGCAGTACTTC. It is translated as CASSLTGTGYEQYF. The full variable domain, completed using reference TRBV7-8 and TRBJ2-7, is GAGVSQSPRYKVAKRGQDVALRCDPISGHVSLFWYQQALGQGPEFLTYFQNEAQLDKSGLPSDRFFAERPEGSVSTLKIQRTQQEDSAVYLCASSLTGTGYEQYFGPGTRLTVT.

The rearrangement joins TRBV11-3 to TRBJ2-3; 7 bases are shared with TRBD2. CDR1 and CDR2 (germline): SGHNT, YENEEA. V trimming: 5 bases; J trimming: 2 bases; junction bases outside the gene matches: 7. The CDR3 runs to 15 residues. Written as DNA, the CDR3 is TGTGCCAGCAGCCCCACCAGCGGGGCCACAGATACGCAGTATTTT. Translation: CASSPTSGATDTQYF. The entire variable domain, with the rest obtained from reference TRBV11-3 and TRBJ2-3, is as follows: EAGVVQSPRYKIIEKKQPVAFWCNPISGHNTLYWYLQNLGQGPELLIRYENEEAVDDSQLPKDRFSAERLKGVDSTLKIQPAELGDSAVYLCASSPTSGATDTQYFGPGTRLTVL.

The genes are TRBV11-1 and TRBJ2-5; 10 nucleotides match TRBD2. After removal of 3 bases from V and 5 bases from J, the junction contained 6 bases not matched to a gene. The CDR3 runs to 15 residues. Germline V gene data show CDR1 as SGHAT and CDR2 as FQDESV (reference sequence). CDR3 sequence (DNA): TGTGCCAGCAGCTTGGCACTAGCGGGACAGGAGACCCAGTACTTC. It is translated as CASSLALAGQETQYF. The complete variable domain, with remaining parts taken from reference TRBV11-1 and TRBJ2-5, reads EAEVAQSPRYKITEKSQAVAFWCDPISGHATLYWYRQILGQGPELLVQFQDESVVDDSQLPKDRFSAERLKGVDSTLKIQPAELGDSAMYLCASSLALAGQETQYFGPGTRLLVL.

The V gene is TRBV9, the J gene TRBJ1-1; D not resolved. V lost 0 bases and J lost 0, with 9 bases in between. From germline, CDR1 is SGDLS and CDR2 YYNGEE. This CDR3 has 15 amino acids. CDR3 nucleotides: TGTGCCAGCAGCGTAGGGGGTTCAGTGAACACTGAAGCTTTCTTT. Amino acids: CASSVGGSVNTEAFF.

The genes are TRBV18 and TRBJ2-7; 14 bases line up with TRBD2. The germline V gene encodes CDR1 KGHSH and CDR2 LQKENI. The CDR3 covers 16 residues. The ends lost 3 bases at V and 4 bases at J; junction bases unmatched: 5. As DNA, the CDR3 is TGTGCCAGCTCACCCCGCGGGACTAGCGGGAGTTACGAGCAGTACTTC. Translation: CASSPRGTSGSYEQYF.